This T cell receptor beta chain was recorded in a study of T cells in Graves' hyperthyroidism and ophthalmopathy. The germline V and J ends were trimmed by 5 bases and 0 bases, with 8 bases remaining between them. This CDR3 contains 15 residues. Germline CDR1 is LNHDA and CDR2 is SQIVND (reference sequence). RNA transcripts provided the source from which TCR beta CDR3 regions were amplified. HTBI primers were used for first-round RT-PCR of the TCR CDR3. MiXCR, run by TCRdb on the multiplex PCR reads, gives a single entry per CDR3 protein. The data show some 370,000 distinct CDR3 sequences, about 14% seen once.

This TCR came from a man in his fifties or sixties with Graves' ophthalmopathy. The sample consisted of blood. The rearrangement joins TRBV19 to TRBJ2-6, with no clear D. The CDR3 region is CASSYRSSGANVLTF. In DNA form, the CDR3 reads TGTGCCAGTAGTTATCGGAGCTCTGGGGCCAACGTCCTGACTTTC.